The 10 T cell receptor beta chains below were found in one sample sequenced in a study of T cell clones after liver transplantation. Generated by immunoSEQ multiplex PCR, the TCRdb table keeps only in-frame clones and is missing some. The sample consists of over 60,000 clones, 80% of them appearing once. Sequenced here: CD4+ T cells from blood, sampled before liver transplant. Receptors originate from a human donor who received a liver transplant.

The rearrangement uses TRBV10-3 and TRBJ2-7; D is unclear. V was shortened by 6 bases and J by 3 bases, with 18 bases between the two germline ends. Germline V gene lookup returns CDR1 ENHRY and CDR2 SYGVKD. The length of the CDR3 is 15 residues. CDR3 nucleotides: TGTGCCATCAGCGCCTTCTCAAAGGGATACTACGAGCAGTACTTC. Its protein product is CAISAFSKGYYEQYF.

The gene calls are TRBV6-5 and TRBJ2-7; 11 positions match TRBD2. V shed 8 bases and J 4 bases; nucleotides not matched to a gene: 10. This CDR3 is 15 amino acids long. Germline V gives CDR1 MNHEY, CDR2 SVGAGI. The CDR3 coding sequence is TGTGCCAGCCTTCCTGTAGCGGGAGGGGTTTACGAGCAGTACTTC. Protein sequence: CASLPVAGGVYEQYF.

The chain recombines TRBV29-1 with TRBJ1-1; D possibly corresponds to TRBD1 (6 bases). V shed 7 bases and J shed 1 base, with 13 bases lying between them. Germline lookup yields CDR1 SQVTM and CDR2 ANQGSEA. This CDR3 spans 13 amino acids. For the CDR3, the DNA is TGCAGCGCTACGCGACAGGCGAACACTGAAGCTTTCTTT. This gives the protein CSATRQANTEAFF. Filled out from reference TRBV29-1 and TRBJ1-1, the complete variable domain reads SAVISQKPSRDICQRGTSLTIQCQVDSQVTMMFWYRQQPGQSLTLIATANQGSEATYESGFVIDKFPISRPNLTFSTLTVSNMSPEDSSIYLCSATRQANTEAFFGQGTRLTVV.

The rearrangement links TRBV6-5 to TRBJ2-1, with 7 bases that match TRBD1. This CDR3 has 15 residues. Germline V gene sequence: CDR1 MNHEY, CDR2 SVGAGI. V gave up 5 bases and J gave up 2 bases; unmatched junction bases: 6. CDR3 DNA: TGTGCCAGCAGTCGGCCAGGGGGTCCCTACAATGAGCAGTTCTTC. This codes for CASSRPGGPYNEQFF.

The chain joins TRBV5-1 to TRBJ2-6; D remains ambiguous. The ends were cut back, 0 bases at V and 2 bases at J, with 6 bases in the middle. This CDR3 is 15 amino acids long. Germline lookup yields CDR1 SGHRS and CDR2 YFSETQ. The CDR3 DNA sequence: TGCGCCAGCAGCTTGGGCAGTGCTGGGGCCAACGTCCTGACTTTC. It specifies CASSLGSAGANVLTF.

This chain links TRBV14 with TRBJ2-7; 8 bases align to TRBD2. Germline V CDR1 and CDR2: SGHDN, FVKESK. With V trimmed by 5 bases and J by 2 bases, 11 bases remained unmatched. This CDR3 comprises 16 residues. CDR3 sequence reads: CASSFRAGAGTYEQYF. In nucleotides, the CDR3 is TGTGCCAGCAGCTTTCGAGCGGGAGCAGGAACCTACGAGCAGTACTTC. Combining the CDR3 with reference TRBV14 and TRBJ2-7 gives the whole variable domain EAGVTQFPSHSVIEKGQTVTLRCDPISGHDNLYWYRRVMGKEIKFLLHFVKESKQDESGMPNNRFLAERTGGTYSTLKVQPAELEDSGVYFCASSFRAGAGTYEQYFGPGTRLTVT.

The DNA for the CDR3 is TGCGCCAGCAGCTTCAGGGCTCCGTACCAAGAGACCCAGTACTTC. It is translated as CASSFRAPYQETQYF. The chain has TRBV5-1 and TRBJ2-5, with D perhaps matching TRBD1 (5 bases). This CDR3 is 15 amino acids long. V lost 2 bases, J lost 0 bases, and 11 bases lay in between. Germline CDR1 is SGHRS and CDR2 is YFSETQ.

The chain carries TRBV2 and TRBJ1-2, with D possibly TRBD1 on 6 matching bases. V lost 7 bases and J lost 4, with 10 bases in between. The CDR3 loop spans 12 amino acids. The germline CDR1 and CDR2 sequences are SNHLY and FYNNEI. The CDR3 DNA reads as TGTGCCAGCACCTTGGACAGCTATGGCTACACCTTC. Its protein is CASTLDSYGYTF.

This clone was recorded a few times. The chain couples TRBV7-2 to TRBJ2-7, with 7 positions matching TRBD2. Germline V gene sequence: CDR1 SGHTA, CDR2 FQGNSA. This CDR3 is 15 amino acids long. The junction had 9 bases not matched to a gene; V was cut back by 0 bases and J by 7 bases. The CDR3 nucleotides are TGTGCCAGCAGCTTAGCGCGGGGAGGGCCTGCAGAGCAGTACTTC. This sequence encodes CASSLARGGPAEQYF.

The rearrangement joins TRBV5-1 to TRBJ1-1; 8 bases map to TRBD1. Losses at the gene ends were 3 bases for V and 3 bases for J; bases not matched to a gene: 7. The CDR3 is made up of 15 amino acids. CDR1 and CDR2 from the germline V gene are SGHRS and YFSETQ. The CDR3 region has the DNA TGCGCCAGCAGCTGGGACAGGACGGAGTACACTGAAGCTTTCTTT. Protein: CASSWDRTEYTEAFF.